This T cell receptor (beta chain) was profiled in a study of T cell clones after liver transplantation (dated 2019 in TCRdb). Regarding the study in general: The samples were obtained from ITN030ST, a randomized trial that attempted immunosuppression withdrawal within 2 years after liver transplantation. After a pre-transplant mixed lymphocyte reaction, TCRbeta sequencing was used to pinpoint donor-reactive T cell clones, which were subsequently tracked in post-transplant blood. A cohort of 8 liver transplant recipients was studied, of whom 3 were classified as tolerant and 5 as non-tolerant. As an antigen-independent comparator for the donor-reactive sequences, third party-reactive TCRbeta sequences from pre-transplant MLRs were identified as well. Three of the eight recipients were HCV-positive; the others were transplanted for non-autoimmune, non-viral indications. Until randomization at 12-24 months post-transplant, subjects were given standard immunosuppression, with no induction therapy. Blood samples were collected pre-transplant, pre-randomization before withdrawal, and post-randomization after either full withdrawal or failed withdrawal. Tolerance was defined as complete immunosuppression withdrawal for at least one year with no rise in liver enzymes beyond twice the upper limit of normal.

In the paper's terms, the time point label means: pre-transplant. Thawed unstimulated PBMCs were stained for CD3, CD4 and CD8 and FACS-sorted into CD3+CD4+ and CD3+CD8+ populations. All 8 studied subjects were randomized to immunosuppression withdrawal. The Qiagen DNeasy Blood and Tissue Kit was used for genomic DNA isolation. With respect to this clone: Its antigen remains undetermined. It has no much larger one-base neighbor in the sample; base qualities were not kept.

Using immunoSEQ, frozen genomic DNA was subjected to high-throughput TCRbeta CDR3 sequencing, a process that included PCR amplification, mapping, bias correction and internal controls. The original pipeline was this. Only productive rearrangements were retained, with each unique TCRbeta sequence defined by its CDR3 nucleotide sequence together with its V and J gene. Donor-reactive sequences required at least 5-fold expansion in CFSE-low cells versus unstimulated pre-transplant cells and at least 0.01% frequency. Minimum frequency thresholds were set for each subject based on the unstimulated sample with the lowest template count, ensuring at least 90% detection power. Jensen-Shannon divergence between the top 1000 TCRbeta sequences post-transplant and pre-transplant was used to measure repertoire turnover. Changes in detection of donor-reactive sequences were tested with two-sided Fisher's exact tests. TCRdb retrieved this table from immuneACCESS and kept in-frame rearrangements only. Not all clones are present; in checked studies, unresolved V genes account for under half, and no reason is known for the remainder. V and J calls and clone size follow that table, whereas D and trimming were derived from the DNA. The sample table lists 53,000 or so clones, roughly 83% of them with a count of one. Around 7.8% of the sample comes from the top ten.

Via the germline V gene, CDR1 is SGHRS and CDR2 YFSETQ. From its cysteine to its phenylalanine, the CDR3 spans 15 amino acids. CDR3 DNA is the only sequence kept; it has 45 bases, read in frame from the first base. V loses 1 base of germline sequence and J loses 3 bases, and the interval between the two ends is 11 bases. Findings and caveats that apply to the study as a whole: Without allograft tissue specimens, donor-reactive T cells may have migrated into the graft rather than being deleted. The decline in donor-reactive sequences exceeded the decline in third party-reactive sequences, suggesting partial antigen-specific deletion that was unrelated to withdrawal success. In 5 of 8 subjects, circulating donor-reactive CD4 TCRbeta sequences decreased significantly after transplant, regardless of tolerance or HCV status. When repertoire turnover was taken into account, detection of donor-reactive sequences was significantly reduced in 7 of 8 subjects for CD4 and in 8 of 8 subjects for CD8. In a couple of subjects, low numbers of available donor cells limited the measurable donor-reactive repertoire. The conclusions were considered preliminary, being limited by small, heterogeneous patient numbers and non-standardized post-transplant time points.

Source: CD4+ T cells from blood, taken before liver transplant. The rearranged segments are TRBV5-1 and TRBJ1-3; the D gene is possibly TRBD1, with 6 bases matching. The origin of this receptor is a human donor who received a liver transplant. The sequenced DNA: TGCGCCAGCAGCTTGATAGGGGGGAGTGGAAACACCATATATTTT. It encodes CASSLIGGSGNTIYF.